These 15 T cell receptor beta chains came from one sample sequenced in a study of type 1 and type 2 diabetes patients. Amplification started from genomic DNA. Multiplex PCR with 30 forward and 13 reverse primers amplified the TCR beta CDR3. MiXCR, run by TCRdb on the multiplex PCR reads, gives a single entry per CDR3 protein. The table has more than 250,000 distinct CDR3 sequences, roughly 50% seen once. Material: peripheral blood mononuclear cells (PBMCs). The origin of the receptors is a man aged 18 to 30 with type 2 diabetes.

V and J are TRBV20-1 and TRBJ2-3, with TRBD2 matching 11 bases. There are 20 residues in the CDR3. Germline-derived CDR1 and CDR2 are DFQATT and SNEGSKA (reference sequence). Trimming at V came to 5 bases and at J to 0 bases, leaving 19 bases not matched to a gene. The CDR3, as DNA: TGCAGTGCTCTCCCCCCGTCGGGTAGCGGGAGGGATCTTAGCACAGATACGCAGTATTTT. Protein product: CSALPPSGSGRDLSTDTQYF.

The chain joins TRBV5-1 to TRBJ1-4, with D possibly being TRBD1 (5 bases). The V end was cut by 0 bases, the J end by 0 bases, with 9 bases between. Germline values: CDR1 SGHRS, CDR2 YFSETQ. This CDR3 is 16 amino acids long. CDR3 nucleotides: TGCGCCAGCAGCTTGGGGGTGGGGGCAACTAATGAAAAACTGTTTTTT. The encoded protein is CASSLGVGATNEKLFF. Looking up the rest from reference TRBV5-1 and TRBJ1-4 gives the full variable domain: KAGVTQTPRYLIKTRGQQVTLSCSPISGHRSVSWYQQTPGQGLQFLFEYFSETQRNKGNFPGRFSGRQFSNSRSEMNVSTLELGDSALYLCASSLGVGATNEKLFFGSGTQLSVL.

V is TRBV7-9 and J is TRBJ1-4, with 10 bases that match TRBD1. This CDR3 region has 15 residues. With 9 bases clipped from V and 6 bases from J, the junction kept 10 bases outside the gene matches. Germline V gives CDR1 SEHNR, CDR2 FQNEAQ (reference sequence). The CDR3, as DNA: TGTGCCAGTACCCCCGGCGGGACAGGGGATGAAAAACTGTTTTTT. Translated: CASTPGGTGDEKLFF.

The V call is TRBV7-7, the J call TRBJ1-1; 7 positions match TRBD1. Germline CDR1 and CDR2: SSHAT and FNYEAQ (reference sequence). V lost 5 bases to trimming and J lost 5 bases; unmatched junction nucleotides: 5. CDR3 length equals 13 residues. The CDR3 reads CASSPGGGTEAFF. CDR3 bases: TGTGCCAGCAGCCCAGGGGGGGGGACTGAAGCTTTCTTT.

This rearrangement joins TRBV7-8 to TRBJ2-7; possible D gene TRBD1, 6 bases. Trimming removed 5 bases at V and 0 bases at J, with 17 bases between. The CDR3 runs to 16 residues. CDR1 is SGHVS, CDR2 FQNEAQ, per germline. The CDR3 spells CASSPLRGLLSYEQYF. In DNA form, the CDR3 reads TGTGCCAGCAGCCCTCTTAGGGGGTTACTCTCCTACGAGCAGTACTTC.

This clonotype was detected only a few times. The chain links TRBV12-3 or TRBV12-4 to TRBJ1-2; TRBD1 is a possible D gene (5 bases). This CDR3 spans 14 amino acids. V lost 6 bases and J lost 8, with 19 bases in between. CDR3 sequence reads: CASRKGSGRPGYTF. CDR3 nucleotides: TGTGCCAGCAGGAAGGGGTCGGGACGCCCGGGCTACACCTTC.

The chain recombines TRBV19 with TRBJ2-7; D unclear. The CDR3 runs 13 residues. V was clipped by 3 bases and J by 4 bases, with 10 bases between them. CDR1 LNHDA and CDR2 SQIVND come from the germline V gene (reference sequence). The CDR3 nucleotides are TGTGCCAGTAGTATTGGCAGGCGGTACGAGCAGTACTTC. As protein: CASSIGRRYEQYF.

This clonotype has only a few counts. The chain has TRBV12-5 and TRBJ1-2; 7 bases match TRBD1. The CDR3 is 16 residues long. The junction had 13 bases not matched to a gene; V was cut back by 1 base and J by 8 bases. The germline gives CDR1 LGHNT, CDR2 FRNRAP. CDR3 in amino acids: CASGLALTGPFSGYTF. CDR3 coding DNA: TGTGCTAGTGGTTTGGCACTGACAGGGCCATTCTCCGGCTACACCTTC.

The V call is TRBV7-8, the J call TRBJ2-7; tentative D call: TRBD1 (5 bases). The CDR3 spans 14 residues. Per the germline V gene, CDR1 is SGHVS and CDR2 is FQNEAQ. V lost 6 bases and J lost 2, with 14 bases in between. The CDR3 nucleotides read TGTGCCAGCAGTTCTACAGGAAGCCCCTACGAGCAGTACTTC. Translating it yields CASSSTGSPYEQYF.

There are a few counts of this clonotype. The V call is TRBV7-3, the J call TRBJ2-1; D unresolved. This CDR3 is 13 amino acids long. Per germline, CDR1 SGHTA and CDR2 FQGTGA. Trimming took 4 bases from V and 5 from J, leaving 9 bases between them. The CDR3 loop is CASSSRLNNEQFF. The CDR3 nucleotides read TGTGCCAGCAGCTCCCGGCTCAACAATGAGCAGTTCTTC.

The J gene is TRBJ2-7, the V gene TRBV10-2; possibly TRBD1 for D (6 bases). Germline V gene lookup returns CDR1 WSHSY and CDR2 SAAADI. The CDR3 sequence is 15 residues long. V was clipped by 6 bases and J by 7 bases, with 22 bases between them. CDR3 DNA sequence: TGCGCCAGCAGAGTAATATCACAGGGTCCGGGTGAGCAGTACTTC. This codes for CASRVISQGPGEQYF.

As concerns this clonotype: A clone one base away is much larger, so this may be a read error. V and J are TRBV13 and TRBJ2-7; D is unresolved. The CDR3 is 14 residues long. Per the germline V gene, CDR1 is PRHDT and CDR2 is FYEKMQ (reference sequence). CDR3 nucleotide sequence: TGTGCCAGCAGCTTAGTTGGCAGGCCCTACGGGCAGTACTTC. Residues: CASSLVGRPYGQYF.

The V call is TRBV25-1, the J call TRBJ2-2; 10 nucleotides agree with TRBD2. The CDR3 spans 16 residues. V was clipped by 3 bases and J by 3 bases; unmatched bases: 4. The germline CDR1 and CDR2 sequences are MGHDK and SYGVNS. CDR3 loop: CASSELGTSDTGELFF. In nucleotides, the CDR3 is TGTGCCAGCAGTGAGCTAGGGACTAGCGACACCGGGGAGCTGTTTTTT.

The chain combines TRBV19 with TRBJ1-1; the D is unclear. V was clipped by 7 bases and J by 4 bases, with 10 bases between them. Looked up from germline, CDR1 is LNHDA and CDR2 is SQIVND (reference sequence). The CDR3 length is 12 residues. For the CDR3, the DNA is TGTGCCAGTACCCGGTCCTTCACTGAAGCTTTCTTT. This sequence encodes CASTRSFTEAFF.

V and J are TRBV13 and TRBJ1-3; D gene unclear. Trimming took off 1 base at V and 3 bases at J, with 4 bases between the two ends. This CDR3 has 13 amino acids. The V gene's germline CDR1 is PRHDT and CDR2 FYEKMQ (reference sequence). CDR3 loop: CASSLVHGNTIYF. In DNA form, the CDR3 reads TGTGCCAGCAGCTTAGTACATGGAAACACCATATATTTT.